Following are 6 T cell receptor beta chains from one sample sequenced in a study of immune heterogeneity within non-small cell lung tumors. Template material for each sample was about 560 ng of bulk tumor genomic DNA. While surgery was under way, several biopsies spaced far apart were taken per primary tumor. The cohort was untreated, with newly diagnosed non-small cell lung cancer undergoing curative surgery. The TCR beta CDR3 region was amplified by multiplex PCR employing 32 V and 13 J primers. Each CDR3 protein gets one entry after TCRdb re-called the multiplex PCR reads with MiXCR. The profile shows more than 2,500 distinct CDR3 sequences, 45% to 55% of them singletons. Sequencing was done on a sample of lung tumor tissue. These receptors were taken from a man between 65 and 80 years old with non-small cell lung cancer.

The chain has TRBV19 and TRBJ2-7; D perhaps matches TRBD2 (5 bases). The germline gives CDR1 LNHDA, CDR2 SQIVND (reference sequence). V was trimmed by 6 bases and J by 2 bases, leaving 11 bases between them. The length of the CDR3 is 13 residues. The DNA of the CDR3 is TGTGCCAGTAGGCCGCGAGGGACCTACGAGCAGTACTTC. This codes for CASRPRGTYEQYF.

This clonotype showed up just a few times. The genes are TRBV11-2 and TRBJ2-1; 14 bases are a match to TRBD2. The CDR3 spans 20 residues. Unmatched junction bases numbered 13, after V lost 3 bases and J lost 3 bases. Germline loops: CDR1 SGHAT, CDR2 FQNNGV. The CDR3, as DNA: TGTGCCAGCAGCTTTCCTGTAGGACTAGCGGGAGGTTCGGACTACAATGAGCAGTTCTTC. Translated, it gives CASSFPVGLAGGSDYNEQFF.

The chain links TRBV7-2 to TRBJ2-3, with 7 bases matching TRBD2. CDR1 is SGHTA, CDR2 FQGNSA, per germline. The CDR3 spans 16 residues. V shed 2 bases and J 2 bases; nucleotides not matched to a gene: 7. As DNA, the CDR3 is TGTGCCAGCAGCTTAACCCCCCTAGCGGTCACAGATACGCAGTATTTT. This codes for CASSLTPLAVTDTQYF.

The V gene is TRBV10-1, the J gene TRBJ1-4; a weak D match, TRBD1 (5 bases). V lost 5 bases and J lost 8, with 12 bases in between. The germline V gene encodes CDR1 WNHNN and CDR2 SYGVQD (reference sequence). CDR3 size: 13 residues. The CDR3 DNA reads as TGCGCCAGCAGTTACAGGCTTGGGGAAAAACTGTTTTTT. It encodes CASSYRLGEKLFF.

The rearrangement uses TRBV29-1 and TRBJ2-1; 7 bases align to TRBD1. The CDR3 covers 12 residues. The V gene's germline CDR1 is SQVTM and CDR2 ANQGSEA. The V segment lost 8 bases and the J segment 7 bases; nucleotides outside the gene matches: 8. CDR3: CSPRQGGNEQFF. CDR3 DNA: TGCAGCCCCAGACAGGGTGGAAATGAGCAGTTCTTC.

This clonotype was seen more than once but under ten times. The chain couples TRBV2 to TRBJ1-2; tentative D call: TRBD1 (6 bases). This CDR3 comprises 14 residues. V lost 4 bases to trimming and J lost 3 bases, with 12 bases between them. CDR1 and CDR2 (germline): SNHLY, FYNNEI. The CDR3 loop reads CASSAGGIDYGYTF. CDR3 nucleotide sequence: TGTGCCAGCAGTGCGGGGGGCATCGACTATGGCTACACCTTC.